The rows below give T cell receptor beta chains drawn from one sample of a study of blood T cells in healthy people across ages. TCRdb reprocessed the 5' RACE reads with MiXCR, giving one entry per CDR3 protein. The sample lists approximately 800,000 distinct CDR3 sequences; around 25% were seen once. These data were also reused for a study on T cells of mothers and their children.

The sequenced sample was blood. The source is a boy between 10 and 17 years old in good health. The CDR3 runs from the conserved cysteine through the conserved F or W. Fields, in order: CDR3 protein, J gene, V gene.

cdr3_aa: CASSVDHNEQFF; j_call: TRBJ2-1; v_call: TRBV9
cdr3_aa: CASSPTGTGGATNEKLFF; j_call: TRBJ1-4; v_call: TRBV28
cdr3_aa: CASSDGQGSGNTIYF; j_call: TRBJ1-3; v_call: TRBV18
cdr3_aa: CASSVEVGSGNTIYF; j_call: TRBJ1-3; v_call: TRBV9
cdr3_aa: CSVGVGNTGELFF; j_call: TRBJ2-2; v_call: TRBV29-1
cdr3_aa: CASSLDNLLNSDTQYF; j_call: TRBJ2-3; v_call: TRBV5-1
cdr3_aa: CSARALLGSTEAFF; j_call: TRBJ1-1; v_call: TRBV20-1
cdr3_aa: CASSLAREWGQGYEQYF; j_call: TRBJ2-7; v_call: TRBV28
cdr3_aa: CASSLFGGEQYF; j_call: TRBJ2-7; v_call: TRBV7-9
cdr3_aa: CASSLGDRQSPLHF; j_call: TRBJ1-6; v_call: TRBV5-1
cdr3_aa: CATSDMDRGTNTQYF; j_call: TRBJ2-3; v_call: TRBV24-1
cdr3_aa: CASSQEMKQGITGELFF; j_call: TRBJ2-2; v_call: TRBV3-1
cdr3_aa: CASSVGPPGYTF; j_call: TRBJ1-2; v_call: TRBV7-9
cdr3_aa: CASSVTSGWLATGELFF; j_call: TRBJ2-2; v_call: TRBV9
cdr3_aa: CASSQGPGGSYNEQFF; j_call: TRBJ2-1; v_call: TRBV4-3
cdr3_aa: CASSKTSSGPYNEQFF; j_call: TRBJ2-1; v_call: TRBV6-6
cdr3_aa: CASSERADYSNQPQHF; j_call: TRBJ1-5; v_call: TRBV2
cdr3_aa: CSTQRVTAYSPLHF; j_call: TRBJ1-6; v_call: TRBV20-1
cdr3_aa: CASSPSTTNEKLFF; j_call: TRBJ1-4; v_call: TRBV28
cdr3_aa: CASKAQGAYEQYF; j_call: TRBJ2-7; v_call: TRBV27
cdr3_aa: CASSLSGMEQYF; j_call: TRBJ2-5; v_call: TRBV27
cdr3_aa: CASSLTGASYGQYF; j_call: TRBJ2-7; v_call: TRBV7-2
cdr3_aa: CASSLANRGGEQYF; j_call: TRBJ2-7; v_call: TRBV7-6
cdr3_aa: CASSLDLADEQFF; j_call: TRBJ2-1; v_call: TRBV7-2
cdr3_aa: CASRRQGDYYEQYF; j_call: .; v_call: TRBV6-2/TRBV6-3
cdr3_aa: CAGTGTHEKLFF; j_call: TRBJ1-4; v_call: TRBV7-9
cdr3_aa: CAGTSGAYNEQFF; j_call: TRBJ2-1; v_call: TRBV6-1
cdr3_aa: CASSSQGPSPGLAGYEQYF; j_call: TRBJ2-7; v_call: TRBV5-1
cdr3_aa: CAISVATSGDTRYF; j_call: TRBJ2-3; v_call: TRBV10-3
cdr3_aa: CASSSIRTPLHF; j_call: TRBJ1-6; v_call: TRBV11-2
cdr3_aa: CASSLGGLGNTIYF; j_call: TRBJ1-3; v_call: TRBV12-3/TRBV12-4
cdr3_aa: CASSPPVETQYF; j_call: TRBJ2-5; v_call: TRBV6-1
cdr3_aa: CASSPGDRVWISAGQWEQYF; j_call: TRBJ2-7; v_call: TRBV12-3/TRBV12-4
cdr3_aa: CASSVDHSEGTQYF; j_call: TRBJ2-3; v_call: TRBV9
cdr3_aa: CASSQGDSQETQYF; j_call: TRBJ2-5; v_call: TRBV4-1
cdr3_aa: CASSQASGNYNEQFF; j_call: TRBJ2-1; v_call: TRBV11-3
cdr3_aa: CASSLEGGSSYNEQFF; j_call: TRBJ2-1; v_call: TRBV7-2
cdr3_aa: CASRQGNEQYF; j_call: .; v_call: TRBV21-1
cdr3_aa: CASSFRDSFRLETYGYTF; j_call: TRBJ1-2; v_call: TRBV7-9
cdr3_aa: CASSLGVGPGQPQHF; j_call: TRBJ1-5; v_call: TRBV7-9
cdr3_aa: CASSLSPRNEKLFF; j_call: TRBJ1-4; v_call: TRBV28
cdr3_aa: CASSLSVGQQTQYF; j_call: TRBJ2-5; v_call: TRBV28
cdr3_aa: CSASGSGTGGGGETQYF; j_call: TRBJ2-5; v_call: TRBV20-1
cdr3_aa: CASSQSEKLFF; j_call: TRBJ1-4; v_call: TRBV3-1
cdr3_aa: CASSFPRQGTTDTQYF; j_call: TRBJ2-3; v_call: TRBV7-6
cdr3_aa: CASSFRGSEAFF; j_call: TRBJ1-1; v_call: TRBV7-2
cdr3_aa: CASSSEDRGGDGDGYTF; j_call: TRBJ1-2; v_call: TRBV7-9
cdr3_aa: CASSPGQKREAFF; j_call: TRBJ1-1; v_call: TRBV18
cdr3_aa: CASRTGTVEAFF; j_call: TRBJ1-1; v_call: TRBV28
cdr3_aa: CASSYWAGAYNEQFF; j_call: .; v_call: TRBV6-5
cdr3_aa: CASSLELATSYNEQFF; j_call: TRBJ2-1; v_call: TRBV5-1
cdr3_aa: CASKISGNTIYF; j_call: TRBJ1-3; v_call: TRBV6-2/TRBV6-3
cdr3_aa: CASSPWGTTNEKLFF; j_call: TRBJ1-4; v_call: TRBV9
cdr3_aa: CASSLAETSGGYEQFF; j_call: TRBJ2-1; v_call: TRBV5-1
cdr3_aa: CATSRDLLGSGYTF; j_call: TRBJ1-2; v_call: TRBV15
cdr3_aa: CASSIPKSVSQPQHF; j_call: TRBJ1-5; v_call: TRBV28
cdr3_aa: CASSLAIAGGPADTQYF; j_call: TRBJ2-3; v_call: TRBV7-3
cdr3_aa: CASSLTRPWGYTF; j_call: TRBJ1-2; v_call: TRBV12-3/TRBV12-4